This entry lists 7 T cell receptor beta chains sequenced from one sample in a study of graft-versus-host responses after intestinal transplantation. Using immunoSEQ multiplex PCR, the repertoire was profiled, and TCRdb retains in-frame clones only, with some absent. The repertoire has some 14,000 clones, about 34% of them found once; the top ten carry approximately 2%. Co-plated with 200,000 CFSE-labeled responder cells were 200,000 irradiated, violet-dye-labeled stimulator cells. The sample here was alloreactive CD8+ T cells from a mixed lymphocyte reaction culture, taken before intestinal transplant. The subset is: CFSE-low proliferating T cells sorted from approximately six-day pre-transplant mixed lymphocyte reaction (GvH or HvG direction). The receptors were gathered from a human patient who received an intestinal transplant.

This sequence joins TRBV19 and TRBJ2-2, with D tentatively TRBD1 (5 bases). Deletions cut 3 bases from V and 1 base from J, with 15 bases between. CDR3 length: 17 amino acids. CDR1 is LNHDA and CDR2 is SQIVND in the germline V gene (reference sequence). The CDR3 spells CASSILVGHRNTGELFF. The DNA of the CDR3 is TGTGCCAGTAGTATTCTCGTAGGACATAGGAACACCGGGGAGCTGTTTTTT.

This clone has a handful of counts. The chain is built from TRBV15 and TRBJ2-1; 9 nucleotides align to TRBD1. The CDR3 length is 15 residues. V lost 4 bases and J lost 7; bases outside the gene matches: 8. Germline V gene sequence: CDR1 LNHNV, CDR2 YYDKDF (reference sequence). The CDR3 sequence is CATSIYLGTGNEQFF. The CDR3 DNA reads TGTGCCACCAGCATTTATCTGGGGACAGGGAATGAGCAGTTCTTC. Together with reference TRBV15 and TRBJ2-1, the CDR3 gives the full variable domain: DAMVIQNPRYQVTQFGKPVTLSCSQTLNHNVMYWYQQKSSQAPKLLFHYYDKDFNNEADTPDNFQSRRPNTSFCFLDIRSPGLGDTAMYLCATSIYLGTGNEQFFGPGTRLTVL.

This clone qualifies as medium-sized. The rearrangement links TRBV6-1 to TRBJ1-1, with D possibly matching TRBD1 (5 bases). The germline CDR1 and CDR2 sequences are MNHNS and SASEGT. V was cut by 6 bases and J by 5 bases, with 19 bases left in between. CDR3 length: 15 residues. DNA for the CDR3: TGTGCCAGCAGCCTCCCAGGGATAGGAGGGACTGAAGCTTTCTTT. Protein sequence: CASSLPGIGGTEAFF.

The chain carries TRBV30 and TRBJ2-3; 10 bases are a match to TRBD2. CDR1 and CDR2 (germline): GTSNPN, SVGIG (reference sequence). The CDR3 is 15 amino acids. J lost 2 bases, V lost 0 bases, and 2 bases had no gene match. CDR3 protein: CAWSVLAGTTDTQYF. CDR3 DNA: TGTGCCTGGAGTGTACTAGCGGGGACCACAGATACGCAGTATTTT. Using reference TRBV30 and TRBJ2-3 for the parts outside the CDR3, the full variable domain is SQTIHQWPATLVQPVGSPLSLECTVEGTSNPNLYWYRQAAGRGLQLLFYSVGIGQISSEVPQNLSASRPQDRQFILSSKKLLLSDSGFYLCAWSVLAGTTDTQYFGPGTRLTVL.

The chain combines TRBV30 with TRBJ1-2; tentative D call: TRBD1 (5 bases). This CDR3 comprises 14 residues. The germline V gene has CDR1 GTSNPN and CDR2 SVGIG (reference sequence). Trimming cost V 1 base and J 1 base, with 10 bases left between them. CDR3 bases: TGTGCCTGGAGTGCCTCTCAGGGTAACTATGGCTACACCTTC. Its translation: CAWSASQGNYGYTF.

The chain joins TRBV29-1 to TRBJ2-4; D is possibly TRBD2 (5 bases). This CDR3 is 16 amino acids long. In germline, CDR1 is SQVTM, CDR2 ANQGSEA. The V and J ends lost 6 bases and 8 bases respectively, with 26 bases between them. The CDR3 bases are TGCAGCGTAGGTGGAGTGGCCGGGGATTTATTGGACATTCAGTACTTC. Translated, it gives CSVGGVAGDLLDIQYF.

This chain connects TRBV6-5 to TRBJ2-1; D perhaps matches TRBD1 (5 bases). Germline CDR1 and CDR2: MNHEY and SVGAGI. V dropped 3 bases and J dropped 7 bases, with 13 bases sitting between them. This CDR3 comprises 14 residues. This CDR3 reads CASSYSGAQNEQFF. CDR3 DNA: TGTGCCAGCAGTTATTCTGGGGCGCAGAATGAGCAGTTCTTC.